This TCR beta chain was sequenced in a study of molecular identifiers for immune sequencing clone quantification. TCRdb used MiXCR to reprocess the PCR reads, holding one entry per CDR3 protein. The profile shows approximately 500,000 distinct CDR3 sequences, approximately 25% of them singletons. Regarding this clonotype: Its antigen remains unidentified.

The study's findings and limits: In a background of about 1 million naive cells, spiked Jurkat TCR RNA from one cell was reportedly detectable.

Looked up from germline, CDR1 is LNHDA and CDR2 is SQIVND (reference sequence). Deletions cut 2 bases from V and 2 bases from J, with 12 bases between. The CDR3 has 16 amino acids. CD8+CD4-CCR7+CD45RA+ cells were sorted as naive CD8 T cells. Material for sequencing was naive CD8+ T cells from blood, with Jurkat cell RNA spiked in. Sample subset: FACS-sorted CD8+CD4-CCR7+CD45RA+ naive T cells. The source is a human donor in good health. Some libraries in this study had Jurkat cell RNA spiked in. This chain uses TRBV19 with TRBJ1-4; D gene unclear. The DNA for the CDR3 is TGTGCCAGTAGTATAAATGCGGGGATGACTAATGAAAAACTGTTTTTT. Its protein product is CASSINAGMTNEKLFF. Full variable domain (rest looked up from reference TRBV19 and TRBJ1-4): DGGITQSPKYLFRKEGQNVTLSCEQNLNHDAMYWYRQDPGQGLRLIYYSQIVNDFQKGDIAEGYSVSREKKESFPLTVTSAQKNPTAFYLCASSINAGMTNEKLFFGSGTQLSVL.